This TCR beta chain comes out of a study of blood T cells in healthy people across ages. On the study more broadly: In model experiments, template switching was able to capture about one barcoded beta molecule for every two T cells that were present. Study results and caveats: PBMCs went unsorted, and a conclusive naive versus antigen-experienced comparison was therefore prevented. Long-lived and aged donors differed, with more naive CD4+ cells and higher diversity in the long-lived.

PCR was performed a second time for 7 to 11 cycles using a sample-barcoded 5' primer and a J-beta primer mix. TCRdb reprocessed the 5' RACE reads with MiXCR, giving one entry per CDR3 protein. The repertoire includes about 730,000 distinct CDR3 sequences, more than 40% of them detected once, and 20% to 25% sits in the top ten. Each donor supplied about 9.6 milliliters of peripheral blood. Per germline, CDR1 SGHTA and CDR2 FQGNSA. The CDR3 consists of 17 residues. V was clipped by 3 bases and J by 0 bases, with 18 bases between them. A remark on this clonotype: Its specificity is not known.

The source of this sequence is a woman aged 60 to 75 in good health. What was sequenced was blood. V usage is TRBV7-2 and J usage is TRBJ2-7, with a weak D call TRBD2 (7 bases). CDR3 in amino acids: CASSFPGAGVTSYEQYF. CDR3 nucleotide sequence: TGTGCCAGCAGCTTTCCAGGGGCGGGGGTTACCTCCTACGAGCAGTACTTC.